The T cell receptor (beta chain) under discussion was sequenced for a study of breast tumors, draining lymph nodes, adjacent tissues (dated by TCRdb to 2016 to 2017). Background on the whole study: Breast cancer patients provided tumor, adjacent nontumor tissue and axillary lymph nodes, and the study compared the TCR beta repertoires across these three sources. The study was designed to assess the relationships and possible T-cell exchange between tumor, surrounding tissue and draining lymph node repertoires in human breast cancer. Paper-wide results and their limitations: The conclusion that tumor T cells originate in lymph nodes was presented as consistent with a hypothesis rather than as directly demonstrated. The data were considered consistent with the idea that most tumor T cells come from the lymph node and then expand in tumor tissue. Tumor and nontumor tissue repertoires were significantly more similar in luminal-like than in basal-like breast cancer. Tumors showed preferential V and J gene usage, and their T-cell repertoire diversity fell below that of lymph nodes yet above that of nontumor tissue.

The axillary draining lymph nodes of breast cancer patients were the source of the lymph node samples. From the germline V gene, CDR1 is SGHAT and CDR2 is FQNNGV. Counted from cysteine to phenylalanine, this CDR3 has 16 amino acids. The sequence is cut down to CDR3 DNA, 48 bases in frame from base 1. TCRdb names Illumina HiSeq 2000 as the instrument used. TCR beta chain libraries were generated by multiplex PCR amplification. High-throughput sequencing was used to analyze the amplified TCR beta chain products. TCRdb handled the public reads itself, with Q25 trimming in fastp and clone calling in MiXCR, and kept productive beta chains. Rows merge per CDR3 protein into single entries with the most common DNA and genes. The sample contains about 100,000 distinct CDR3 sequences, 21% of them found a single time. More than 0.9% of the sample goes to the ten largest clones. Notes on this clonotype: Its antigen is unknown. The germline gene is not matched at one end of the junction; a read error may be the cause.

The rearranged segments are TRBV11-2 and TRBJ1-2; the D gene cannot be named for sure. This receptor was obtained from a female donor with breast cancer. Some clones in this sample may be carry-over from other donors' samples. Material: axillary lymph node tissue. CDR3 protein: CASSPRERIAAYGCTF. The DNA is TGTGCCAGCAGCCCCCGGGAGAGGATAGCTGCCTATGGCTGCACCTTC. Supplemented by the reference TRBV11-2 and TRBJ1-2 proteins around the CDR3, the complete variable domain is EAGVAQSPRYKIIEKRQSVAFWCNPISGHATLYWYQQILGQGPKLLIQFQNNGVVDDSQLPKDRFSAERLKGVDSTLKIQPAKLEDSAVYLCASSPRERIAAYGCTFGSGTRLTVV.